The next 5 T cell receptor beta chains were all read from a single sample in a study of cytomegalovirus exposure and HLA in healthy donors. PCR involved 60 Vbeta and 13 Jbeta primers. Generated by immunoSEQ multiplex PCR, the TCRdb table keeps only in-frame clones and is missing some. Of 210,000 or so clones in the sample, 60% to 80% are singletons; the top ten hold roughly 2.1%. Sequencing was performed on PBMCs. The receptors stem from a woman aged 25 to 39 in good health and CMV-seropositive.

The chain employs TRBV19 and TRBJ1-1; D remains ambiguous. Trimming took off 9 bases at V and 5 bases at J, with 19 bases between the two ends. Germline lookup yields CDR1 LNHDA and CDR2 SQIVND (reference sequence). The CDR3 spans 14 residues. As DNA, the CDR3 is TGTGCCAGCCGATGGAGTGCCGGGAGAACTGAAGCTTTCTTT. Translated, it gives CASRWSAGRTEAFF.

The V and J genes are TRBV6-5 and TRBJ2-5; 8 nucleotides align to TRBD1. V lost 7 bases to trimming and J lost 5 bases; unmatched junction nucleotides: 9. The CDR3 is 14 amino acids. The germline gives CDR1 MNHEY, CDR2 SVGAGI. The CDR3 loop is CASISPGGSETQYF. The CDR3 nucleotides read TGTGCCAGCATAAGTCCAGGGGGCAGTGAGACCCAGTACTTC.

This sequence joins TRBV6-5 and TRBJ1-2; D gene uncertain. The CDR3 sequence is 12 residues long. Germline V CDR1 and CDR2: MNHEY, SVGAGI. Trimming removed 0 bases at V and 13 bases at J, with 12 bases between. The CDR3 loop reads CASSYSHSSVTF. CDR3 in DNA: TGTGCCAGCAGTTACTCCCACAGCTCGGTCACCTTC.

This rearrangement joins TRBV5-1 to TRBJ1-1; maybe TRBD1 (5 bases). The ends were cut back, 0 bases at V and 1 base at J, with 16 bases in the middle. This CDR3 is 17 amino acids long. Germline V gives CDR1 SGHRS, CDR2 YFSETQ. This CDR3 is CASSLAGTPGRNTEAFF. CDR3 bases: TGCGCCAGCAGCTTGGCTGGGACTCCGGGGAGGAACACTGAAGCTTTCTTT. Full variable domain (missing parts from reference TRBV5-1 and TRBJ1-1): KAGVTQTPRYLIKTRGQQVTLSCSPISGHRSVSWYQQTPGQGLQFLFEYFSETQRNKGNFPGRFSGRQFSNSRSEMNVSTLELGDSALYLCASSLAGTPGRNTEAFFGQGTRLTVV.

The chain combines TRBV6-1 with TRBJ2-7; a weak D match, TRBD2 (6 bases). Trimming took 4 bases from V and 3 from J, leaving 16 bases between them. Germline V gene lookup returns CDR1 MNHNS and CDR2 SASEGT. The CDR3 length is 15 residues. The CDR3 region is CASSGRDSRVYEQYF. CDR3 bases: TGTGCCAGCAGTGGCCGGGACTCACGGGTCTACGAGCAGTACTTC.